The next 8 T cell receptor beta chains were all read from a single sample in a study of glioma-infiltrating T cells. Using RNA template, CDR3s of TCR alpha and beta were amplified with iRepertoire arm-PCR. TCRdb passed the multiplex PCR reads through MiXCR, listing each CDR3 protein once. This sample has about 20,000 distinct CDR3 sequences, with 20% to 25% found just once. Material: glioma tissue, nonneoplastic brain tissue, or PBMCs (not recorded which). The receptors stem from a human donor with low-grade glioma or glioblastoma, undergoing nonglioma brain surgery, or in good health (not recorded which).

This clonotype was found many times. The V call is TRBV7-8, the J call TRBJ1-2; the match to TRBD1 covers 8 bases. CDR1 and CDR2 (germline): SGHVS, FQNEAQ. The CDR3 consists of 12 residues. The junction had 9 bases not matched to a gene; V was cut back by 6 bases and J by 12 bases. CDR3 in DNA: TGTGCCAGCAGACTAGGACAGGGACCGAACACCTTC. Protein sequence: CASRLGQGPNTF.

This clonotype was seen only a few times. The rearrangement joins TRBV19 to TRBJ1-2; possible D gene TRBD1, 6 bases. Trimming cost V 6 bases and J 3 bases, with 8 bases left between them. The CDR3 runs 12 residues. CDR1 and CDR2 from the germline V gene are LNHDA and SQIVND (reference sequence). The CDR3 coding sequence is TGTGCCAGTAGACAGGGCGACTATGGCTACACCTTC. This encodes CASRQGDYGYTF.

This clonotype came up many times. This sequence joins TRBV4-3 and TRBJ2-1; D may be TRBD1 (6 bases). Germline V lookup: CDR1 LGHNA, CDR2 YSLEER. CDR3 size: 13 residues. The V end lost 4 bases, the J end lost 3 bases, and 7 bases lay between the germline ends. The chain's CDR3 is CASSPDSYNEQFF. Written as DNA, the CDR3 is TGCGCCAGCAGCCCGGACAGCTACAATGAGCAGTTCTTC.

This clonotype came up many times. The chain joins TRBV27 to TRBJ2-1; 9 positions match TRBD2. Trimming cost V 5 bases and J 1 base; bases outside gene matches: 9. The CDR3 is 17 residues long. Germline V lookup: CDR1 MNHEY, CDR2 SMNVEV (reference sequence). CDR3 residues: CASSAPSLAGSYNEQFF. CDR3 nucleotides: TGTGCCAGCAGTGCACCATCCCTAGCGGGGTCCTACAATGAGCAGTTCTTC.

This clonotype was picked up many times. J is TRBJ2-7 and V is TRBV20-1; a weak D match, TRBD1 (5 bases). The germline CDR1 and CDR2 sequences are DFQATT and SNEGSKA (reference sequence). The CDR3 extends over 13 amino acids. Trimming removed 2 bases at V and 5 bases at J, with 13 bases between. CDR3 in amino acids: CSARPGRVNEQYF. As DNA, the CDR3 is TGCAGTGCTAGACCCGGCAGGGTTAACGAGCAGTACTTC.

This clonotype was detected ten times or more. CDR3 region: CASSLGGTGVRTDTQYF. The CDR3 DNA reads as TGTGCCAGCAGCTTAGGCGGGACAGGGGTTCGCACAGATACGCAGTATTTT. The V gene is TRBV7-9, the J gene TRBJ2-3; 10 bases are shared with TRBD1. The CDR3 is made up of 17 amino acids. After removal of 1 base from V and 1 base from J, the junction contained 5 bases not matched to a gene. Germline V gene lookup returns CDR1 SEHNR and CDR2 FQNEAQ (reference sequence).

In its sample, this clonotype was seen many times. This rearrangement joins TRBV20-1 to TRBJ2-1, with no clear D. V lost 6 bases and J lost 5, with 14 bases in between. The germline V gene encodes CDR1 DFQATT and CDR2 SNEGSKA (reference sequence). The CDR3 covers 13 residues. CDR3 in DNA: TGCAGTGCCTTATGGCGTAAAAACAATGAGCAGTTCTTC. It is translated as CSALWRKNNEQFF.

This clonotype came up many times. This chain links TRBV20-1 with TRBJ1-1; D gene ambiguous. The CDR3 covers 14 residues. V was cut by 0 bases and J by 3 bases, with 11 bases left in between. Germline CDR1 is DFQATT and CDR2 is SNEGSKA (reference sequence). The CDR3 nucleotides read TGCAGTGCTAGAGATGAGGACGCCTACACTGAAGCTTTCTTT. Translation: CSARDEDAYTEAFF.